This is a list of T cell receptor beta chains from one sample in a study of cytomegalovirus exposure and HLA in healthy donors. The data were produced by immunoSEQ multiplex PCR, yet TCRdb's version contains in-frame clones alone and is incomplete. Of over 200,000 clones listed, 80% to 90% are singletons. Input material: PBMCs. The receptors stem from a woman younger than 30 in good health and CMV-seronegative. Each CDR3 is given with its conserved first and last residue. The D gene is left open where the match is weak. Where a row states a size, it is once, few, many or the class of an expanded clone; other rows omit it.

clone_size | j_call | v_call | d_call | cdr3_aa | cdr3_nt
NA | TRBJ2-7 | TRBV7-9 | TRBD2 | CASSDSGISSYEQYF | TGTGCCAGCAGTGATAGCGGGATAAGCTCCTACGAGCAGTACTTC
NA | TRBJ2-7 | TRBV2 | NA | CASSESVVPEQYF | TGTGCCAGCAGTGAATCGGTAGTTCCCGAGCAGTACTTC
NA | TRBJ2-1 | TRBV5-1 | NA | CASSLYRQGRGEQFF | TGCGCCAGCAGCTTGTATCGGCAGGGGCGCGGAGAGCAGTTCTTC
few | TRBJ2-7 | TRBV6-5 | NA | CASSYSGGEQYF | TGTGCCAGCAGTTACTCAGGGGGCGAGCAGTACTTC
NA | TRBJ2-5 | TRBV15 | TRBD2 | CATSRDRAGGETQYF | TGTGCCACCAGCAGAGATAGAGCGGGAGGAGAGACCCAGTACTTC
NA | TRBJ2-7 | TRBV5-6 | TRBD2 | CASSWGGELALQGEQYF | TGTGCCAGCAGCTGGGGGGGGGAGTTGGCTCTTCAGGGCGAGCAGTACTTC
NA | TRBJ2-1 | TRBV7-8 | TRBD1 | CASSNRQGLGNEQFF | TGTGCCAGCAGCAACCGACAGGGGCTAGGCAATGAGCAGTTCTTC
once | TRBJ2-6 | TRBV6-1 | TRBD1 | CASSDPQGAAGANVLTF | TGTGCCAGCAGTGATCCACAGGGGGCGGCTGGGGCCAACGTCCTGACTTTC
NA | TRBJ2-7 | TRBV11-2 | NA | CASSLSVPSYEQYF | TGTGCCAGCAGCTTATCAGTCCCCTCCTACGAGCAGTACTTC
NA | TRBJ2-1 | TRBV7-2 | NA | CASSPTKNEQFF | TGTGCCAGCAGCCCGACAAAGAATGAGCAGTTCTTC
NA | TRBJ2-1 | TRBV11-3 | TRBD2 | CASSGTGTRNYNEQFF | TGTGCCAGCAGCGGTACCGGGACTAGAAATTATAATGAGCAGTTCTTC
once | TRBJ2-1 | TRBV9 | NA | CASAGTTDNEQFF | TGTGCCAGCGCGGGGACCACCGACAATGAGCAGTTCTTC
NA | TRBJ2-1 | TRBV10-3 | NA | CAISETGDSLNEQFF | TGTGCCATCAGTGAGACGGGGGACAGCCTGAATGAGCAGTTCTTC
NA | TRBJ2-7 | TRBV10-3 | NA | CAISSPPGRRTGSYEQYF | TGTGCCATCAGTAGTCCCCCCGGGAGAAGGACAGGCTCCTACGAGCAGTACTTC
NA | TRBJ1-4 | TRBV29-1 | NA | CSVLGQGNEKLFF | TGCAGCGTTTTGGGGCAGGGGAATGAAAAACTGTTTTTT
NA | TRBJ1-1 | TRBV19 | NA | CASQQGTNTEAFF | TGTGCCAGTCAACAGGGAACTAACACTGAAGCTTTCTTT
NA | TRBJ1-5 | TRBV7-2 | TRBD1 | CASSLQLGTGGYSNQPQHF | TGTGCCAGCAGCTTACAGCTGGGGACAGGGGGTTATAGCAATCAGCCCCAGCATTTT
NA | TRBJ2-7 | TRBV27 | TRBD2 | CASSDRTGTSLYEQYF | TGTGCCAGCAGTGATCGTACCGGGACTAGCTTATACGAGCAGTACTTC
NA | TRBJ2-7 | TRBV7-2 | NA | CASSPDRIYEQYF | TGTGCCAGCAGCCCAGATCGTATCTACGAGCAGTACTTC
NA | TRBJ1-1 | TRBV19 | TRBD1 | CASSLTGDTEAFF | TGTGCCAGTAGCCTCACAGGGGATACTGAAGCTTTCTTT
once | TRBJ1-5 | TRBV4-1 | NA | CASSQGGLRGLGQPQHF | TGCGCCAGCAGCCAAGGGGGGCTCAGGGGATTGGGTCAGCCCCAGCATTTT
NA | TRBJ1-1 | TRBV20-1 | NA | CSAFYRYEAFF | TGCAGTGCTTTCTACCGCTATGAAGCTTTCTTT
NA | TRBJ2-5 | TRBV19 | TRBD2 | CASSRFSQGLAGRETQYF | TGTGCCAGTAGCCGATTCTCACAGGGACTAGCGGGACGCGAGACCCAGTACTTC
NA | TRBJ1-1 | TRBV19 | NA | CASSIEQYTEAFF | TGTGCCAGTAGTATAGAACAGTACACTGAAGCTTTCTTT
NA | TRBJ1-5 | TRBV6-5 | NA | CASSRTGGNQPQHF | TGTGCCAGCAGCAGGACTGGGGGCAATCAGCCCCAGCATTTT
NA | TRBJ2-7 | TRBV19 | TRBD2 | CASRGGYHEQYF | TGTGCCAGTAGGGGAGGGTACCACGAGCAGTACTTC
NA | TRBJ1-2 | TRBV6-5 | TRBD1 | CASRKQGGYGYTF | TGTGCCAGCAGAAAACAGGGGGGCTATGGCTACACCTTC
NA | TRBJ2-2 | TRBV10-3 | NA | CAISDPGSNTGELFF | TGTGCCATCAGTGACCCGGGGTCGAACACCGGGGAGCTGTTTTTT
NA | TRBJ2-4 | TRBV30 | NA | CAWTSKNIQYF | TGTGCCTGGACCAGTAAGAACATTCAGTACTTC
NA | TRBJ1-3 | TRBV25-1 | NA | CASSVTGSGNTIYF | TGTGCCAGCAGTGTAACAGGGTCTGGAAACACCATATATTTT
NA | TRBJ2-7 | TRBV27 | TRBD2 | CASSFRLASSYEQYF | TGTGCCAGCAGTTTTAGACTAGCGAGCTCCTACGAGCAGTACTTC
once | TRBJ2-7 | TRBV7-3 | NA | CASSPAGGIHEQYF | TGTGCCAGCAGCCCCGCCGGAGGGATCCACGAGCAGTACTTC
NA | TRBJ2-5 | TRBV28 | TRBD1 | CASSLTRQGRNRITLETQYF | TGTGCCAGCAGTTTAACCCGACAGGGTCGAAATAGGATAACTTTGGAGACCCAGTACTTC
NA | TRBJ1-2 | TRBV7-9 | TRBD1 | CASSFPGQDRHGYTF | TGTGCCAGCAGTTTCCCGGGACAGGATAGGCATGGCTACACCTTC
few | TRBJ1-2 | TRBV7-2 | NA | CASSLNSGGYGYTF | TGTGCCAGCAGCCTAAACTCGGGGGGCTATGGCTACACCTTC
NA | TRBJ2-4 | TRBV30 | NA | CAWSGTSLAKNIQYF | TGTGCCTGGAGTGGGACAAGCCTAGCCAAAAACATTCAGTACTTC
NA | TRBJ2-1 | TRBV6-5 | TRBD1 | CASSNPGQGNEQFF | TGTGCCAGCAGTAATCCGGGACAGGGCAATGAGCAGTTCTTC
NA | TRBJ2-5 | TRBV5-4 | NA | CASSLGIALGGETQYF | TGTGCCAGCAGCTTGGGGATCGCTTTGGGGGGAGAGACCCAGTACTTC
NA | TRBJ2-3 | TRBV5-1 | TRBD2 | CASSFSGSLESTDTQYF | TGCGCCAGCAGCTTCAGCGGGAGCCTAGAGAGCACAGATACGCAGTATTTT
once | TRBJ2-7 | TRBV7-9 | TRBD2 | CASSLTRTSEETYEQYF | TGTGCCAGCAGCTTAACCAGGACTAGCGAGGAGACATACGAGCAGTACTTC
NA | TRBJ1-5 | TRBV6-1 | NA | CASSRNRDNQPQHF | TGTGCCAGCAGCAGAAACAGGGACAATCAGCCCCAGCATTTT
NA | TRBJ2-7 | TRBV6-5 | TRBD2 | CASRTSGYEQYF | TGTGCCAGCAGGACTAGCGGATACGAGCAGTACTTC
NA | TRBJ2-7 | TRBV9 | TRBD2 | CASSTRTSGSYEQYF | TGTGCCAGCAGCACCCGGACTAGCGGGAGCTACGAGCAGTACTTC
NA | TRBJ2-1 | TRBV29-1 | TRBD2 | CSARGGGQYNEQFF | TGCAGCGCCCGCGGGGGGGGTCAGTACAATGAGCAGTTCTTC
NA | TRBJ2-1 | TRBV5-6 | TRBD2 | CASSYPSGRDYNEQFF | TGTGCCAGCAGCTACCCTAGCGGGAGGGACTACAATGAGCAGTTCTTC
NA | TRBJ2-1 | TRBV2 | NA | CASSEQGSYNEQFF | TGTGCCAGCAGTGAACAGGGGAGCTACAATGAGCAGTTCTTC
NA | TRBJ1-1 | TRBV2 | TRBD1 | CASSRQGVSANTEAFF | TGTGCCAGCAGTAGACAGGGGGTAAGCGCGAACACTGAAGCTTTCTTT
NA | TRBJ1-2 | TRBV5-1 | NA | CASTANGGDYGYTF | TGCGCCAGCACCGCCAACGGGGGGGACTATGGCTACACCTTC
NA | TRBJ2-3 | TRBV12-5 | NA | CASGREGGGPDTQYF | TGTGCTAGTGGCCGTGAAGGAGGGGGCCCAGATACGCAGTATTTT
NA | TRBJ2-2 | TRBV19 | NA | CASRTGSNTGELFF | TGTGCCAGTAGGACAGGTTCGAACACCGGGGAGCTGTTTTTT
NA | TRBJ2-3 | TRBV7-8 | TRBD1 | CASSVDRGQTDTQYF | TGTGCCAGCAGCGTTGACAGGGGGCAGACAGATACGCAGTATTTT
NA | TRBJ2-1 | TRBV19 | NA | CASSTWTGGGYNEQFF | TGTGCCAGTAGTACCTGGACAGGAGGGGGTTACAATGAGCAGTTCTTC
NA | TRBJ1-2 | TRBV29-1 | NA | CSVEPGGRDGYTF | TGCAGCGTTGAACCTGGGGGCAGGGATGGCTACACCTTC
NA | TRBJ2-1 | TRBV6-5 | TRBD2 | CASRGREGSYNEQFF | TGTGCCAGCAGAGGACGGGAGGGAAGCTACAATGAGCAGTTCTTC
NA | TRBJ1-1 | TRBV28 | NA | CATAAGALNTEAFF | TGTGCCACCGCCGCGGGAGCCTTGAACACTGAAGCTTTCTTT
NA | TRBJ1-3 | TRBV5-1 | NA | CASSPSGNTIYF | TGCGCCAGCAGCCCTTCTGGAAACACCATATATTTT
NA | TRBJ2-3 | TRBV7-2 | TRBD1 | CASSPWGGQGSTDTQYF | TGTGCCAGCAGCCCCTGGGGGGGACAGGGGAGCACAGATACGCAGTATTTT
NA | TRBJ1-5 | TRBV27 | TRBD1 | CASSPGQGEYSNQPQHF | TGTGCCAGCAGTCCCGGACAGGGAGAATATAGCAATCAGCCCCAGCATTTT
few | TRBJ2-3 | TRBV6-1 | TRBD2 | CASSDGRATDTQYF | TGTGCCAGCAGTGACGGGAGGGCCACAGATACGCAGTATTTT
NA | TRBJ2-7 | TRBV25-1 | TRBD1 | CASSVRDSRGEQYF | TGTGCCAGCAGTGTCCGGGACAGCCGCGGGGAGCAGTACTTC